This TCR beta chain stems from a study of blood T cell repertoires in COVID-19. Study overall: Sites in the United States, Italy and Spain provided acute and convalescent COVID-19 samples. The cDNA or gDNA used as material had been derived from T cells, B-cell-depleted T cells, or PBMCs.

As processed by the authors: Amplifying reference gene primers gave estimates of nucleated cell counts. Sequencing was performed with immunoSEQ multiplex PCR; in TCRdb, only in-frame clones are kept and a portion is missing. The V and J calls and clone size are taken from that table; D and trimming were inferred from the DNA. The profile shows 40,000 or so clones, around 90% of them singletons. The CDR3 is made up of 14 amino acids. Germline V gene data show CDR1 as MNHEY and CDR2 as SVGAGI. Losses at the gene ends were 6 bases for V and 3 bases for J; bases not matched to a gene: 8. The receptor was isolated from a man aged 55 to 70 with active or convalescent COVID-19. The sequencing sample was made of peripheral blood. This chain uses TRBV6-5 with TRBJ2-7; TRBD1 aligns across 7 bases. CDR3 sequence: CASRRTGTNYEQYF. CDR3 nucleotide sequence: TGTGCCAGCAGGCGGACAGGAACCAACTACGAGCAGTACTTC.